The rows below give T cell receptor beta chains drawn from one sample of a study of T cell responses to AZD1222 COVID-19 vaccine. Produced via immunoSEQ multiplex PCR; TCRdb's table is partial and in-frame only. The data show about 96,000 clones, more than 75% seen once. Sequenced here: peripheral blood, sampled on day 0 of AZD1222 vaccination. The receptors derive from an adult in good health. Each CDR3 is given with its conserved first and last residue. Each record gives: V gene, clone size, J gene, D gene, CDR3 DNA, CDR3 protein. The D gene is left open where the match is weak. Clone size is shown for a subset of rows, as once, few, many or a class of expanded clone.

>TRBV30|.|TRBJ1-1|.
TGTGCCTGGCGTTTCAGCGGGTGGGGCGCTGAAGCTTTCTTT
CAWRFSGWGAEAFF
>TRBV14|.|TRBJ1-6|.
TGTGCCAGCAGCCAAGATATTACCCTCCACTTT
CASSQDITLHF
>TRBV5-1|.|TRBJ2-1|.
TGCGCCAGCAGCTTTAGGCGGCAAAGCTCCTACAATGAGCAGTTCTTC
CASSFRRQSSYNEQFF
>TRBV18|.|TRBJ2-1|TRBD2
TGTGCCAGCTCACACAAAGGAGGACTAGTAACCAATGAGCAGTTCTTC
CASSHKGGLVTNEQFF
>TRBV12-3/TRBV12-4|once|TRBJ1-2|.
TGTGCCAGCAGTTTGGTACAAGGCGATGGCTACACCTTC
CASSLVQGDGYTF
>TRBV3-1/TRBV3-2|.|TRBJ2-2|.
TGTGCCAGCAGCCAAGATGCCAGGAACACCGGGGAGCTGTTTTTT
CASSQDARNTGELFF
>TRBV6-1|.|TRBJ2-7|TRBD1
TGTGCCAGCAGTGAACCAGGGGGAAGCTACGAGCAGTACTTC
CASSEPGGSYEQYF
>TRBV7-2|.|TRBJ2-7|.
TGTGCCAGCAGCTTAAGATCGTCGACAGGGACTTCGTCCTACGAGCAGTACTTC
CASSLRSSTGTSSYEQYF
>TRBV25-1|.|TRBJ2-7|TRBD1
TGTGCCAGCAGTGAGGGCCCGGGACAGGGGTACGAGCAGTACTTC
CASSEGPGQGYEQYF
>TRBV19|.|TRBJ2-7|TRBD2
TGTGCCAGCGGGGGTAGCGGGAGATACGAGCAGTACTTC
CASGGSGRYEQYF
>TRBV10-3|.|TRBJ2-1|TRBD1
TGTGCCATCAGTGACTCCAGGGGGCACAAGAATGAGCAGTTCTTC
CAISDSRGHKNEQFF